Listed here is a single T cell receptor beta chain. The germline gene is not matched at one end of the junction; a read error may be the cause. Next came a second PCR, run for about 6 to 12 cycles, which used a sample-barcoded 5' primer along with a J-beta primer mix. TCRdb processed the 5' RACE reads anew with MiXCR; each CDR3 protein has one entry. The repertoire holds some 1.8 million distinct CDR3 sequences, with about 39% as singletons. These data originate in a study of blood T cells in healthy people across ages. This CDR3 contains 16 residues. The chain joins TRBV12-3 or TRBV12-4 to TRBJ2-1, with a weak D call TRBD1 (6 bases). This receptor was obtained from a human donor in good health. The sample consisted of blood. The CDR3 nucleotides read TGTGCCAGCACTACAACCAGGGACAACTCCCACAATGAGCAGTTCTTC. As protein: CASTTTRDNSHNEQFF.